Described below is a single T cell receptor beta chain sequence and its context. The target antigen is unknown. The data originate from a study of shared clonotypes between healthy human individuals. Study-wide findings and caveats: Compared with clonotypes that all four donors shared, non-shared clonotypes had lower generation probabilities. For naive CD4 cells, roughly 5.5% of clonotypes were shared across a handful of donors.

Sequencing used immunoSEQ multiplex PCR; TCRdb keeps in-frame clones, though not all of them. The data show 650,000 to 750,000 clones, about three quarters seen once. The CDR3 contains 15 residues. Trimming cost V 5 bases and J 1 base, with 17 bases left between them. Germline lookup yields CDR1 SQVTM and CDR2 ANQGSEA. The authors divided CD4+ cells into CD45RA+ naive and CD45RA-negative memory subsets. This receptor was taken from a woman in her thirties in good health. The V and J genes are TRBV29-1 and TRBJ1-1, with D possibly TRBD1 on 6 matching bases. The sample consisted of memory CD4+ T cells sorted from blood. Subset described: CD45RA-negative fraction. CDR3 residues: CSVSGGPESNTEAFF. CDR3 DNA sequence: TGCAGCGTTAGTGGGGGCCCCGAGTCGAACACTGAAGCTTTCTTT.